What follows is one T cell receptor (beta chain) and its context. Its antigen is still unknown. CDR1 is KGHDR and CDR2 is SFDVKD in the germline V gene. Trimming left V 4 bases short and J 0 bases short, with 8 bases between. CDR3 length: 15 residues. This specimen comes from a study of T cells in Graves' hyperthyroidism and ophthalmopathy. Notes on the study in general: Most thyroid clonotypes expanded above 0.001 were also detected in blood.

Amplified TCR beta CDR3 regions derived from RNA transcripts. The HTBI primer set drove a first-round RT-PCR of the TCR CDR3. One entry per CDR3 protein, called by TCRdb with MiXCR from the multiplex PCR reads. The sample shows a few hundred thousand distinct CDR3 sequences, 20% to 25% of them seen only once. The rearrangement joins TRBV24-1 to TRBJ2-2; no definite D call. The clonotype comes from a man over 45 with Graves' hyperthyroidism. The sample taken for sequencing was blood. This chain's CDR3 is CATSEPPPNTGELFF. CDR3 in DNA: TGTGCCACCAGTGAGCCACCCCCGAACACCGGGGAGCTGTTTTTT.